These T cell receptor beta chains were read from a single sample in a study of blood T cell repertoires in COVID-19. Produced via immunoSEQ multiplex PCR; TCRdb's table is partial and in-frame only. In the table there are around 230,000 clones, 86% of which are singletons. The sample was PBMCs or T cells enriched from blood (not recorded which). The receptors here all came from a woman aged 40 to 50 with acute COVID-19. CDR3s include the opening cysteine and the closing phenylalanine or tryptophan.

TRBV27	CASSYRQGSFYGYTF
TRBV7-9	CASSLYNSGLVGYTF
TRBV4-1	CASSQVTGGTYEQYF
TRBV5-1	CASSEGVGEKLFF
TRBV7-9	CASSSRLGEGNTEAFF
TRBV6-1	CASSEDYRVAGYTF
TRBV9	CASSVLSGGRTDTQYF
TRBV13	CASSVSQGIGEAFF
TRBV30	CACALGDKNTDTQYF
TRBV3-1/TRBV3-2	CASSQAQGGRAEAFF
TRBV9	CASSVSGGREDTQYF
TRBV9	CASSLSPIETQYF
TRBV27	CASSFYGTGNEKLFF
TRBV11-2	CASSLEIDYGYTF
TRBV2	CASSGQGTSNQPQHF
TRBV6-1	CASSDSFYGYTF
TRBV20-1	CSARIGDTQYF
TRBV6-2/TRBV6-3	CASSYTGTGVPPHVDNEQFF
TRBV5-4	CASSLALQGPSSSYEQYF
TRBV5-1	CASSLTRDRNTEAFF
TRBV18	CASSPGGLTNTGELFF
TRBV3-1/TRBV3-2	CASSQNLLTENQPQHF
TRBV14	CASSHRQVAYGYTF
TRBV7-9	CASSSGEGGLNYGYTF
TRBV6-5	CASSYSVTSWVNEQFF
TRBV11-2	CASSSHRDRILGRFGYTF
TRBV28	CASRGPYQPQHF
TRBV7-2	CASSRDRGGSNEKLFF
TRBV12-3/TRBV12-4	CASMAGENTEAFF
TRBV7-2	CASSLVSWGQYGYTF
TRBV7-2	CASSARQGARTGELFF
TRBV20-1	CSASRGFAGELFF
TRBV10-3	CAISEQGPNNSPLHF
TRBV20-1	CSASHPGGLNEQFF
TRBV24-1	CATSDSGLNTQYF
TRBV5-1	CASRPRQGGETQYF
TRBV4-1	CASSQLGLAGGDEQFF
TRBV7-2	CASSLLPMRLQETQYF
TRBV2	CASFQDRLRDGYTF
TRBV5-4	CASSSSDRLWYGGELFF
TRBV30	CAWSPQGRNYGYTF
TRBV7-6	CASSEAQDRVSTIYF
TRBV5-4	CASSRDTNTGELFF
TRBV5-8	CASSLGRVQETQYF
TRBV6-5	CASSYSSDEQFF
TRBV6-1	CASSETGYGNTIYF
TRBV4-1	CASSQVTGFTEAFF
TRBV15	CATSRDVGTGSGYTF